The 4 T cell receptor beta chains below all came from one sample that was sequenced in a study of control samples from healthy donors and cancer patients. Assay: immunoSEQ multiplex PCR; the TCRdb copy retains only in-frame clones and omits some. This table has about 160,000 clones, around 93% appearing once. The sample taken for sequencing was blood. The receptors derive from a woman aged 60-75 years in good health.

The CDR3 DNA is TGTGCCATCAGTGAGTCGTCAGGGGGCGCGGGCTACACCTTC. This gives the protein CAISESSGGAGYTF. This rearrangement joins TRBV10-3 to TRBJ1-2, with 8 bases that match TRBD1. The CDR3 covers 14 residues. Looked up from germline, CDR1 is ENHRY and CDR2 is SYGVKD. With V trimmed by 0 bases and J by 8 bases, 5 bases remained unmatched.

This chain joins TRBV3-1 (or the pseudogene TRBV3-2) and TRBJ2-5; 7 bases align to TRBD2. V shed 2 bases, J shed 3 bases, and the junction held 3 bases outside the gene matches. Per the germline V gene, CDR1 is LGHDT and CDR2 is YNNKEL (reference sequence). CDR3 length: 14 residues. The chain's CDR3 is CASSQPGLEETQYF. CDR3 sequence (DNA): TGTGCCAGCAGCCAACCTGGACTAGAAGAGACCCAGTACTTC.

The chain combines TRBV5-8 with TRBJ1-2; maybe TRBD1 (6 bases). CDR1 and CDR2 (germline): SGHTS, YDEGEE. The CDR3 runs 16 residues. Trimming took 1 base from V and 4 from J, leaving 17 bases between them. The CDR3 DNA is TGTGCCAGCAGCTTGTTGTTTCAGGGGTCAGTCTATGGCTACACCTTC. This encodes CASSLLFQGSVYGYTF.

The chain carries TRBV3-1 (or the pseudogene TRBV3-2) and TRBJ1-1, with D uncertain. The CDR3 sequence is 13 residues long. Trimming left V 4 bases short and J 0 bases short, with 6 bases between. Germline V gene lookup returns CDR1 LGHDT and CDR2 YNNKEL (reference sequence). As DNA, the CDR3 is TGTGCCAGCAGCCTCTGGATGAACACTGAAGCTTTCTTT. Translation gives CASSLWMNTEAFF.